This T cell receptor (beta chain) was identified during a study of OX40 agonist ivuxolimab in advanced cancers. Comments on this clone: Its antigen is currently unknown.

Study outcomes and limitations: Expanded peripheral T cell antigen specificity was not determined.

Some clones are missing from TCRdb's copy, which holds only in-frame ones; the method was immunoSEQ multiplex PCR. Among some 69,000 clones listed, 89% were seen once. The sequence was collected from an adult with an advanced solid tumor such as melanoma, head and neck, liver or kidney cancer. Sample: CD4+ or CD8+ T cells sorted from blood, taken in a trial of the OX40 agonist ivuxolimab.

The CDR3 coding sequence is TGTGCCTGGAGTGTGGCCAGGGCGCGAGATACGCAGTATTTT. Translated, it gives CAWSVARARDTQYF. The rearrangement joins TRBV30 to TRBJ2-3, with a weak D call TRBD1 (5 bases). The CDR3 sequence is 14 residues long. Trimming took 0 bases from V and 5 from J, leaving 12 bases between them. The V gene's germline CDR1 is GTSNPN and CDR2 SVGIG (reference sequence).